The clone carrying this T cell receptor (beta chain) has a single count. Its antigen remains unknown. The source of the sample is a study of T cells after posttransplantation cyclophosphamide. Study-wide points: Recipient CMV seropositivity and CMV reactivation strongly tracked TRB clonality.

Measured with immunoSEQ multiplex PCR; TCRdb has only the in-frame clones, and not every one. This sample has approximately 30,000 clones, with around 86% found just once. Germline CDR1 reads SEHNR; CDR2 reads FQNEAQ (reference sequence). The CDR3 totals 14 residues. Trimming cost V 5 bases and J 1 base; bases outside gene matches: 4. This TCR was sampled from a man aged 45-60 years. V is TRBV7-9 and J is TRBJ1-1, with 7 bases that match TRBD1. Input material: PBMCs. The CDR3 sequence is CASSPRQGNTEAFF. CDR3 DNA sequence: TGTGCCAGCAGCCCCCGACAGGGGAACACTGAAGCTTTCTTT.